These 16 T cell receptor beta chains were sequenced from one sample in a study of human T cells and chemical hapten exposure. TCRdb re-derived calls from the RACE reads in MiXCR, one entry per CDR3 protein. The sample shows 43,000 or so distinct CDR3 sequences, 3.5% to 4.5% of them seen only once. The sample's time point: healthy volunteer bleed at 2 weeks. Unseparated into fractions, whole blood served as the source from which total RNA was extracted. The sequenced sample consisted of whole blood. The receptors were sampled from a female donor in good health. Some clones in this sample may be carry-over from other donors' samples.

This rearrangement joins TRBV2 to TRBJ2-3; D is uncertain. The CDR3 is 16 residues long. CDR1 is SNHLY, CDR2 FYNNEI, per germline. The V and J ends lost 1 base and 1 base respectively, with 12 bases between them. Written as DNA, the CDR3 is TGTGCCAGCAGTGAAGGTTACTCCCGCGGCACAGATACGCAGTATTTT. It encodes CASSEGYSRGTDTQYF. Full variable domain (rest looked up from reference TRBV2 and TRBJ2-3): EPEVTQTPSHQVTQMGQEVILRCVPISNHLYFYWYRQILGQKVEFLVSFYNNEISEKSEIFDDQFSVERPDGSNFTLKIRSTKLEDSAMYFCASSEGYSRGTDTQYFGPGTRLTVL.

This clonotype showed up many times. The V and J genes are TRBV2 and TRBJ1-4; 7 nucleotides line up with TRBD1. The CDR3 extends over 13 amino acids. V trimming: 3 bases; J trimming: 7 bases; junction bases outside the gene matches: 2. In germline, CDR1 is SNHLY, CDR2 FYNNEI. The chain's CDR3 is CASSEGTAEKLFF. As DNA, the CDR3 is TGTGCCAGCAGTGAGGGGACAGCTGAAAAACTGTTTTTT.

This clonotype came up many times. The chain joins TRBV27 to TRBJ2-7; TRBD2 is a possible D gene (5 bases). Germline lookup yields CDR1 MNHEY and CDR2 SMNVEV (reference sequence). The V end was cut by 4 bases, the J end by 2 bases, with 15 bases between. The CDR3 runs to 15 residues. The CDR3 bases are TGTGCCAGCAGTTCTAGACGGGAACAGACCTACGAGCAGTACTTC. Protein product: CASSSRREQTYEQYF.

This clonotype was seen only a few times. The rearrangement joins TRBV6-5 to TRBJ2-7; D could derive from TRBD1 or TRBD2 (5 bases each). In germline, CDR1 is MNHEY, CDR2 SVGAGI. Trimming stripped 6 bases from V and 9 bases from J, with 21 bases between. The length of the CDR3 is 14 residues. CDR3 sequence: CASRPTGTLSRQYF. The CDR3 bases are TGTGCCAGCAGGCCCACCGGGACCCTAAGCCGGCAGTACTTC.

This clonotype was detected many times. This chain joins TRBV6-2 or TRBV6-3 and TRBJ1-2, with D perhaps TRBD1 (5 bases). CDR3 length: 11 residues. CDR1 and CDR2 from the germline V gene are MNHEY and SVGEGT. Trimming pared 7 bases from V and 6 bases from J, leaving 9 bases between. CDR3 in amino acids: CASTRGNGYTF. In DNA, the CDR3 is TGTGCCAGCACCCGGGGGAATGGCTACACCTTC.

The chain combines TRBV5-1 with TRBJ1-6; 7 nucleotides align to TRBD1. CDR1 and CDR2 (germline): SGHRS, YFSETQ. The CDR3 runs 14 residues. Trimming at V came to 4 bases and at J to 10 bases, leaving 8 bases not matched to a gene. For the CDR3, the DNA is TGCGCCAGCAGCCCAGACAGGGTCGGCTCACCCCTCCACTTT. Translating gives CASSPDRVGSPLHF.

This clonotype was detected ten times or more. The V call is TRBV6-1, the J call TRBJ2-7, with D possibly TRBD1 on 6 matching bases. This CDR3 comprises 14 residues. The germline CDR1 and CDR2 sequences are MNHNS and SASEGT. V lost 5 bases to trimming and J lost 7 bases, with 18 bases between them. DNA of the CDR3: TGTGCCAGCAGTAGCGACAGGTCCACGGGGGAGCAGTACTTC. Translating it yields CASSSDRSTGEQYF.

This clonotype was recorded at least ten times. This chain connects TRBV5-1 to TRBJ2-3; tentative D call: TRBD2 (5 bases). CDR3 size: 15 residues. The ends were cut back, 4 bases at V and 1 base at J, with 13 bases in the middle. Germline loops: CDR1 SGHRS, CDR2 YFSETQ. Here the CDR3 reads CASSRLASGTDTQYF. As DNA, the CDR3 is TGCGCCAGCAGCAGGCTAGCATCTGGCACAGATACGCAGTATTTT.

A few counts support this clonotype. The rearrangement links TRBV28 to TRBJ2-7; D may be TRBD2 (5 bases). Looked up from germline, CDR1 is MDHEN and CDR2 is SYDVKM. The germline V and J ends were trimmed by 0 bases and 12 bases, with 18 bases remaining between them. The CDR3 sequence is 14 residues long. CDR3 loop: CASSLWTEERSGYF. CDR3 sequence (DNA): TGTGCCAGCAGTTTATGGACCGAGGAGCGGAGCGGGTACTTC.

This clonotype came up a few times. The chain links TRBV25-1 to TRBJ2-6; 7 nucleotides agree with TRBD1. CDR1 MGHDK and CDR2 SYGVNS come from the germline V gene. The CDR3 loop spans 18 amino acids. The J segment lost 0 bases and the V segment lost 4 bases, leaving 9 bases of the junction unmatched. For the CDR3, the DNA is TGTGCCAGCAGTGGATCCGGGACAGAGGGCTCTGGGGCCAACGTCCTGACTTTC. This gives the protein CASSGSGTEGSGANVLTF.

This clonotype appeared many times. The chain is built from TRBV7-9 and TRBJ1-4, with D perhaps TRBD1 (5 bases). The ends were cut back, 4 bases at V and 8 bases at J, with 23 bases in the middle. CDR1 is SEHNR, CDR2 FQNEAQ, per germline (reference sequence). CDR3 length: 17 amino acids. CDR3 sequence: CASSSRGFGGSGEKLFF. The CDR3 bases are TGTGCCAGCAGCTCCAGAGGGTTCGGGGGAAGTGGGGAAAAACTGTTTTTT.

The sample holds many counts of this clonotype. J is TRBJ1-1 and V is TRBV6-2 or TRBV6-3, with D tentatively TRBD1 (6 bases). With 7 bases removed from V and 2 bases from J, the gap between germline ends came to 17 bases. CDR3 size: 15 residues. Germline loops: CDR1 MNHEY, CDR2 SVGEGT. CDR3 in DNA: TGTGCCAGCACCGTGACAGGTTCGGGTAACACTGAAGCTTTCTTT. It specifies CASTVTGSGNTEAFF.

The CDR3 spells CASSLGPEDSPLHF. The CDR3 DNA reads as TGTGCCAGCAGCTTGGGACCAGAGGATTCACCCCTCCACTTT. The rearrangement joins TRBV5-6 to TRBJ1-6; no definite D call. The CDR3 consists of 14 residues. The germline V gene has CDR1 SGHDT and CDR2 YYEEEE. With 0 bases removed from V and 8 bases from J, the gap between germline ends came to 9 bases.

The chain is built from TRBV19 and TRBJ1-5; TRBD1 might be the D (6 bases). The CDR3 sequence is 15 residues long. The germline V gene has CDR1 LNHDA and CDR2 SQIVND (reference sequence). Trimming shortened V by 7 bases and J by 4 bases, and 17 bases separated the two germline ends. The CDR3 is CASTEGTLLNQPQHF. As DNA, the CDR3 is TGTGCCAGTACCGAGGGGACACTGCTTAATCAGCCCCAGCATTTT.

This clonotype was observed at least ten times. The CDR3 here is CASSPKSSGAVGELFF. The CDR3 DNA reads TGTGCCAGCTCACCTAAGTCAAGCGGGGCCGTCGGGGAGCTGTTTTTT. V usage is TRBV18 and J usage is TRBJ2-2; 7 bases agree with TRBD2. V was pared by 3 bases and J by 7 bases, with 11 bases of the junction left unmatched. Germline V gene data show CDR1 as KGHSH and CDR2 as LQKENI. This CDR3 has 16 residues.

This clonotype was seen ten or more times. This chain links TRBV7-2 with TRBJ1-5; TRBD1 agrees at 10 bases. Trimming removed 1 base from V and 9 bases from J; junction bases left unmatched: 6. The germline V gene has CDR1 SGHTA and CDR2 FQGNSA. This CDR3 contains 15 residues. The CDR3 spells CASSLGQGAAWPQHF. Here the CDR3 DNA reads TGTGCCAGCAGCTTAGGACAGGGGGCGGCGTGGCCCCAGCATTTT.